This T cell receptor beta chain was obtained from a study of blood T cell repertoires in COVID-19. As for the study in general: T cells, B-cell-depleted T cells, or PBMCs provided the cDNA or gDNA that served as material.

This clone showed up just once. Germline V CDR1 and CDR2: SGHTA, FQGNSA. The CDR3 covers 15 residues. Trimming removed 5 bases at V and 6 bases at J, with 20 bases between. Generated by immunoSEQ multiplex PCR, the TCRdb table keeps only in-frame clones and is missing some. This table has approximately 100,000 clones, around 88% appearing once. Specimen: peripheral blood. The gene calls are TRBV7-2 and TRBJ2-7; D may be TRBD2 (6 bases). The clonotype was recovered from a human donor in a cohort sampled during active COVID-19. CDR3 sequence: CASSREIPPPSEQYF. CDR3 bases: TGTGCCAGCAGCCGGGAGATTCCCCCTCCTTCCGAGCAGTACTTC. The full variable domain, rest sourced from reference TRBV7-2 and TRBJ2-7, is GAGVSQSPSNKVTEKGKDVELRCDPISGHTALYWYRQSLGQGLEFLIYFQGNSAPDKSGLPSDRFSAERTGGSVSTLTIQRTQQEDSAVYLCASSREIPPPSEQYFGPGTRLTVT.